This TCR beta chain was captured by sequencing in a study of regulatory T cells in long-lasting Graves disease (dated by TCRdb to the early 2020s). Concerning the study at large: Antithyroid drugs had been taken for less than 3 months by newly diagnosed Graves' disease patients. A total of 35 or so samples were covered by TCR sequencing, comprising approximately 13 persistent and some 20 newly diagnosed Graves' disease patients. The study was registered as a clinical trial and conducted in China. This study used TCR sequencing and RNA sequencing of peripheral blood to compare persistent Graves' disease patients against newly diagnosed Graves' disease patients. On the study overall, not on this receptor specifically: Compared with newly diagnosed patients, persistent Graves' disease patients had lower TCR Shannon entropy and fewer highly expanded clones, which suggests clonal expansion. The study examined only peripheral blood because the primary lesion, thyroid tissue, could not be accessed. Sequencing and analysis were limited to the TCR beta chain. The small sample size was acknowledged by the authors as a limitation that may reduce accuracy. Preferential use of TRBV28, TRBJ1-2 and TRBJ2-5 was observed in persistent disease, whereas TRBV20-1 and TRBJ2-1 were favored in newly diagnosed disease. A larger number of public clonotypes was shared among persistent patients (about 2,700) than among newly diagnosed patients (around 870).

Libraries were constructed by multiplex PCR. The sequencer was an Illumina HiSeq 4000. CDR3 regions were amplified by Arm-PCR with iRepertoire HTBI primers to construct TCR beta libraries. PCR products were gel purified before sequencing. In the source study's methods: Across samples, some 62 TRBV and around 15 TRBJ segments were identified and used for gene usage analysis of CDR3 amino acid clonotypes. COPE and FqMerger were used to merge the filtered high-quality paired reads into contigs. Contigs were aligned with BLAST to IMGT TRBV, TRBD and TRBJ reference genes, and CDR3 was defined per IMGT. Clonotypes above 0.1% frequency were classified as highly expanded clones. Shannon entropy was used to measure repertoire diversity, and the Gini coefficient was used to measure V-J evenness. Clonotypes shared by more than one individual were considered public. TCRdb redid the processing of the public reads, applying fastp at Q25 and MiXCR, and retained in-frame beta chains. For every CDR3 protein sequence, its rows merge into one entry that carries the most common genes and DNA. The V and J calls were determined by TCRdb, not by the authors. The sample profile shows around 450,000 distinct CDR3 sequences; 14% to 15% of them were found once. The biggest ten clones account for 15% to 20% of the sample.

This clonotype was counted ten times or more. Its antigen is currently not known. No quality values exist for individual bases; no much larger clone is one base distant. In the germline V gene (reference sequence), CDR1 corresponds to LGHDT and CDR2 to YNNKEL. The CDR3, cysteine through phenylalanine, is 15 amino acids long. Solely the CDR3 DNA is kept, with 45 bases framed from the first base. V loses 0 bases, J loses 1 base, and the germline ends lie 7 bases apart. The time point label for this specimen denotes: newly diagnosed GD, antithyroid drugs for less than 3 months. RNA was extracted from PBMCs in TRIzol for both TCR sequencing and RNA sequencing. Graves' disease was diagnosed according to American Thyroid Association guidelines. Patients for the study were recruited at an endocrinology department in Xi'an, China. Each patient gave 7 to 9.5 milliliters of peripheral blood, collected in an EDTA anticoagulant tube. PBMCs were isolated by Ficoll Paque Plus density gradient separation without further T cell sorting. An Agilent 2100 Bioanalyzer and agarose gel were used to check RNA quality, while a NanoDrop 2000 measured RNA concentration.

This sample also appeared in a second study, on T cells in Graves' hyperthyroidism and ophthalmopathy. The second investigation adds: Stable Graves' hyperthyroidism was defined as no progression to ophthalmopathy during 18 months of follow-up. Hyperthyroidism patients were aged 18 to 65 years and newly diagnosed, with disease duration of less than 2 months. The study excluded patients with uncontrolled infections, other autoimmune diseases, pregnancy or lactation. Diagnoses relied on clinical symptoms, serum thyroxine and TRAb, thyroid ultrasound and orbital computed tomography. The first round of RT-PCR for the TCR CDR3 was performed with the HTBI primer set and the Qiagen OneStep RT-PCR kit. Blood samples also contained most of the expanded thyroid clonotypes (frequency above 0.001), which suggests that blood repertoires may reflect thyroid immune responses. A model built on a 13 V-J signature distinguished ophthalmopathy from stable hyperthyroidism, reaching 87.88% sensitivity and 81.08% specificity in cross-validation and 80%/75% in testing. In validation, the model predicted progression to ophthalmopathy with 55% to 71% sensitivity and about 72% specificity, a median of roughly seven months before onset. To identify distinguishing TCR V-J signatures, a discovery cohort of 95 to 100 patients was used, comprising 43 with Graves' ophthalmopathy and about 59 with stable Graves' hyperthyroidism. Prospective prediction of ophthalmopathy was tested in an independent validation cohort of 18 to 20 hyperthyroidism patients and 15 to 17 patients who later progressed to ophthalmopathy. The 100 discovery patients were divided at random into training and test sets in a 7:3 ratio. The study also compared thyroid tissue and blood T-cell repertoires from a handful of Graves' hyperthyroidism patients. Following sampling, methimazole starting at 30 mg daily was given to hyperthyroidism patients, and high-dose intravenous methylprednisolone was given to ophthalmopathy patients. Libraries were constructed in a second round of multiplex PCR, after which size selection and purification were performed. The libraries were sequenced on an Illumina HiSeq2000 using paired-end 100 bp reads. SOAPnuke was used to process the raw data, throwing out any read that contained adapters or uncalled bases, had a mean Phred below 15, or lacked an exact constant-primer or identifier match. High-quality paired reads were merged with COPE v1.2.5, and unique nucleotide sequences were defined as clonotypes. MiTCR v1.1 was used to align the clonotypes against IMGT TRBV, TRBD and TRBJ reference segments. Analysis was restricted to V-J combinations with a frequency above 0.0001, which covered roughly 99% of repertoires. A TCS score was defined as the ratio between F50 (clonal expansion) and ExV (chaos), using BLOSUM62-based TCRdist between CDR3 peptides within each V-J. Welch's t-statistics and random forest reduced 450 to 600 V-J features to roughly 13, which were used in a naive Bayes classifier (R e1071). Sample size was not statistically predetermined, and investigators were not blinded to group allocation. According to the paper, TCR Vbeta CDR3 sequencing was carried out on 135 peripheral blood samples, which came from 40 to 45 ophthalmopathy, under 85 hyperthyroidism and roughly 17 progressor patients.

The chain links TRBV3-1 with TRBJ2-1; there is no confident call for the D gene. Here the sequenced sample was peripheral blood mononuclear cells (PBMCs), taken at new diagnosis, from a patient treated with antithyroid drugs. The TCR originated in a young woman with Graves disease. Donor details come from another sample of the same person, matched by shared clones. The CDR3 protein is CASSQDRLSYNEQFF. The nucleotide sequence is TGTGCCAGCAGCCAAGATCGGTTGTCCTACAATGAGCAGTTCTTC.